Sequencing of this T cell receptor (beta chain) was carried out in a study of CD8 T cells in ankylosing spondylitis. MiXCR, run by TCRdb on the 5' RACE reads, gives a single entry per CDR3 protein. The sample contains just over 350,000 distinct CDR3 sequences, 20% to 25% of which appear only once. This CDR3 comprises 15 residues. The junction had 11 bases not matched to a gene; V was cut back by 6 bases and J by 6 bases. This TCR was recovered from a male donor with ankylosing spondylitis or in good health (not recorded which). The sequenced material came from blood, either unsorted or a sorted T cell fraction (not recorded which). This chain joins TRBV12-3 or TRBV12-4 and TRBJ1-5, with TRBD1 matching over 7 bases. The CDR3 reads CASSNRDSGGQPQHF. In nucleotides, the CDR3 is TGTGCCAGCAGCAACAGGGACAGTGGAGGTCAGCCCCAGCATTTT.